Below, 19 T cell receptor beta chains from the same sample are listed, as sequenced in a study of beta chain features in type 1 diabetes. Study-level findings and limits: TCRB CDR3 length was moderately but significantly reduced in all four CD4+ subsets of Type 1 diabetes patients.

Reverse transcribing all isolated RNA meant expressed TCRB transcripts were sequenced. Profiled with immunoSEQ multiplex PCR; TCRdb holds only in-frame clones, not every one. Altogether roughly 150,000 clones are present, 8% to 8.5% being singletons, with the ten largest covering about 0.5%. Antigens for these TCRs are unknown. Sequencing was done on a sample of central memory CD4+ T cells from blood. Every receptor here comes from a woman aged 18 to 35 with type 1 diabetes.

CDR3 sequence reads: CASRTNFRQGAIANYGYTF. CDR3 nucleotides: TGCGCCAGCCGGACCAATTTCCGCCAGGGGGCGATCGCCAACTATGGCTACACCTTC. This chain connects TRBV5-1 to TRBJ1-2; 8 bases match TRBD1. V gave up 7 bases and J gave up 2 bases; unmatched junction bases: 22. The CDR3 is 19 residues long. Germline V gene sequence: CDR1 SGHRS, CDR2 YFSETQ.

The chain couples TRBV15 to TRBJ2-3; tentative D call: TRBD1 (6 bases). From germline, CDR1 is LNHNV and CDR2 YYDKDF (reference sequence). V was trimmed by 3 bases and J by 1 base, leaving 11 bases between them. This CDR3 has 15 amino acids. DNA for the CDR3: TGTGCCACCAGCAGCAGGGGTAGGGGCACAGATACGCAGTATTTT. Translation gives CATSSRGRGTDTQYF. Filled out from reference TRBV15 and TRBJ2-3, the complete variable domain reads DAMVIQNPRYQVTQFGKPVTLSCSQTLNHNVMYWYQQKSSQAPKLLFHYYDKDFNNEADTPDNFQSRRPNTSFCFLDIRSPGLGDTAMYLCATSSRGRGTDTQYFGPGTRLTVL.

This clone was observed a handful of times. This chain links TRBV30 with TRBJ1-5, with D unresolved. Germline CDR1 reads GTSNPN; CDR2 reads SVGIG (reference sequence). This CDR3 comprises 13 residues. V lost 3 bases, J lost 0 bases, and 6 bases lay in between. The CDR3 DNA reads TGTGCCTGGAGCGTCGGTAGCAATCAGCCCCAGCATTTT. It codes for CAWSVGSNQPQHF.

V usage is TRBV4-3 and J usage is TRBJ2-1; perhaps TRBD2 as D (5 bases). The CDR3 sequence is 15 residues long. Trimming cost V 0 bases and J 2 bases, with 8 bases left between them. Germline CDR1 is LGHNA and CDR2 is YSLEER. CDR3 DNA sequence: TGCGCCAGCAGCCAAGAACCCGGGGCCTACAATGAGCAGTTCTTC. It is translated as CASSQEPGAYNEQFF.

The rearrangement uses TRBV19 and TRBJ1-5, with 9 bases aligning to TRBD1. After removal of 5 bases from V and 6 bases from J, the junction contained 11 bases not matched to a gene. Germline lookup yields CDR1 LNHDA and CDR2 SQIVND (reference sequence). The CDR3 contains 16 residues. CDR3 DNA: TGTGCCAGTAGTCCAGGGACAGGGAGGGGGGGTCAGCCCCAGCATTTT. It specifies CASSPGTGRGGQPQHF.

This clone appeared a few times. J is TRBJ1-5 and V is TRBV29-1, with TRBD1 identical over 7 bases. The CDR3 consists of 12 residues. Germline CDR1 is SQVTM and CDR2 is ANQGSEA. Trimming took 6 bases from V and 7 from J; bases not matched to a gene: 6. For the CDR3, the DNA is TGCAGCGTGGGGACAGCCCGACAGCCCCAGCATTTT. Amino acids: CSVGTARQPQHF.

The chain's CDR3 is CASSKRKPSGTGELFF. DNA of the CDR3: TGTGCCAGCAGCAAACGGAAGCCCTCGGGCACCGGGGAGCTGTTTTTT. J is TRBJ2-2 and V is TRBV21-1; the D call of TRBD2 is as the table states it, not checked on the DNA. TRBV21-1 is noted as a pseudogene. The CDR3 extends over 16 amino acids.

The CDR3 DNA sequence: TGTGCCAGCAGCTTAGTCGGGACTAGGCTCTACAATGAGCAGTTCTTC. It is translated as CASSLVGTRLYNEQFF. The rearrangement uses TRBV7-8 and TRBJ2-1; 8 nucleotides line up with TRBD2. The V gene end was trimmed by 1 base and the J gene end by 3 bases; junction bases not matched to a gene: 5. Germline CDR1 and CDR2: SGHVS and FQNEAQ. The CDR3 sequence is 16 residues long.

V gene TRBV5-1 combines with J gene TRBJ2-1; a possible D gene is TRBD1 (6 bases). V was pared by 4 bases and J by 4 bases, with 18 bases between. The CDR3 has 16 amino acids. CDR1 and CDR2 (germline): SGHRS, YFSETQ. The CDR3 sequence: CASSTYQGHVYNEQFF. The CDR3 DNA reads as TGCGCCAGCAGCACGTATCAGGGGCACGTTTACAATGAGCAGTTCTTC.

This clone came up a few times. Here the CDR3 DNA reads TGTGCCAGCAGTGGGACAGGGGATCTTGACTACGAGCAGTACTTC. Translating gives CASSGTGDLDYEQYF. J is TRBJ2-7 and V is TRBV6-5, with TRBD1 matching over 10 bases. Germline V gene data show CDR1 as MNHEY and CDR2 as SVGAGI. The junction had 7 bases not matched to a gene; V was cut back by 5 bases and J by 3 bases. This CDR3 is built from 15 residues.

CDR3 sequence: CASKKYGRQETQYF. In nucleotides, the CDR3 is TGCGCCAGCAAAAAATATGGCAGACAAGAGACCCAGTACTTC. V gene TRBV5-1 combines with J gene TRBJ2-5; D gene uncertain. The CDR3 length is 14 residues. V lost 6 bases and J 2 bases, leaving 14 bases between the germline ends. Germline CDR1 SGHRS, CDR2 YFSETQ.

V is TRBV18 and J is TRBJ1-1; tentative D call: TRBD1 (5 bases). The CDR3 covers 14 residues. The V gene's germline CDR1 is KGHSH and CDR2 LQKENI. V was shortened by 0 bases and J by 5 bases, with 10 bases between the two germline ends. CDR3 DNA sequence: TGTGCCAGCTCACCACCGGGGAGGGGAACTGAAGCTTTCTTT. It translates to CASSPPGRGTEAFF. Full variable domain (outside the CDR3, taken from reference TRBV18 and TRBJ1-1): NAGVMQNPRHLVRRRGQEARLRCSPMKGHSHVYWYRQLPEEGLKFMVYLQKENIIDESGMPKERFSAEFPKEGPSILRIQQVVRGDSAAYFCASSPPGRGTEAFFGQGTRLTVV.

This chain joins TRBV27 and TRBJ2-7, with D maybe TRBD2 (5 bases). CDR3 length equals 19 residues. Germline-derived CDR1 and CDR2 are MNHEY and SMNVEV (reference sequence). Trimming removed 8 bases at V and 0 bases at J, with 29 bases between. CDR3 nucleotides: TGTGCCAGCTACCCCGGCCTGGGAGAAGGAGTTCGAGTCTCCTACGAGCAGTACTTC. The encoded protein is CASYPGLGEGVRVSYEQYF.

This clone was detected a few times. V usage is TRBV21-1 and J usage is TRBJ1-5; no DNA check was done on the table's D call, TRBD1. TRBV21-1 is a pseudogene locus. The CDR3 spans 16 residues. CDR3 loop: CASSKWGRPLHQPQHF. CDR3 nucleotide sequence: TGTGCCAGCAGCAAATGGGGCCGCCCTTTGCATCAGCCCCAGCATTTT.

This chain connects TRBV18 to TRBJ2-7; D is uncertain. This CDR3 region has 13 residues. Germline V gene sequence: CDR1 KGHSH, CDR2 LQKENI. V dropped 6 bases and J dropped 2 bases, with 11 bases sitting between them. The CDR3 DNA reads TGTGCCAGCTCGTCCTCTAATACCTACGAGCAGTACTTC. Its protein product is CASSSSNTYEQYF.

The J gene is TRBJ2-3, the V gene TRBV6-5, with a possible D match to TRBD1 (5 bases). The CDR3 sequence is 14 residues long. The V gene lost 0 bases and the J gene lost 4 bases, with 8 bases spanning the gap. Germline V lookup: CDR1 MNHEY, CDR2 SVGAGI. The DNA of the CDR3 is TGTGCCAGCAGTTACTCAGGGGTGGCAGATACGCAGTATTTT. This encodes CASSYSGVADTQYF.

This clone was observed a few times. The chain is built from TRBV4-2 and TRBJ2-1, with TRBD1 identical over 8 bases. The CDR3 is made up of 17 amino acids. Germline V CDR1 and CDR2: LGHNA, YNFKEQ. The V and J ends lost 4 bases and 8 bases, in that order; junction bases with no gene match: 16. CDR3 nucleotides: TGTGCCAGCAGCCTGGGAAAGGGACAGGACAACAGCGATGAGCAGTTCTTC. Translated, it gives CASSLGKGQDNSDEQFF.

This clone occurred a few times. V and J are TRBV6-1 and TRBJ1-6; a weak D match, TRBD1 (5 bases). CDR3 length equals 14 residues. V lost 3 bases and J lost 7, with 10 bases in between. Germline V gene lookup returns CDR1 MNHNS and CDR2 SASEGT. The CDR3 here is CASSETAWNSPLHF. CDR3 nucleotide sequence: TGTGCCAGCAGTGAGACAGCTTGGAATTCACCCCTCCACTTT.

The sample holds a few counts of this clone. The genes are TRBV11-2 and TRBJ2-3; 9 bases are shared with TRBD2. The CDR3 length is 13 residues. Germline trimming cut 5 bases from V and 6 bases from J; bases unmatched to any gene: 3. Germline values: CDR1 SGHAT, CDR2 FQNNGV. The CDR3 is CASSRSGGDTQYF. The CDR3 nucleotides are TGTGCCAGCAGCCGCAGCGGGGGGGATACGCAGTATTTT.